The clone carrying this T cell receptor (beta chain) occurred once. J lost 5 bases, V lost 0 bases, and 11 bases had no gene match. The CDR3 is made up of 18 amino acids. From germline, CDR1 is SGHRS and CDR2 YFSETQ. The record originates from a study of blood T cell repertoires in COVID-19. Overall study context: The origin of the acute and convalescent COVID-19 samples was the United States, Italy and Spain. PBMCs, B-cell-depleted T cells, or T cells provided the cDNA or gDNA that made up the material.

As processed by the authors: Quantification of nucleated cells was approximated via reference gene primer amplification. Data came from immunoSEQ multiplex PCR; TCRdb stores just in-frame clones and leaves some out. V, J and clone size are those of that table, while D and trimming were read from the DNA. Found here are some 68,000 clones, roughly 90% of them singletons; the top ten hold 4.4%. The rearrangement links TRBV5-1 to TRBJ2-5, with 12 positions matching TRBD2. The TCR originated in a man between 50 and 59 years old with active COVID-19. The sample was peripheral blood. The CDR3 sequence: CASSLDSSSGGARETQYF. CDR3 nucleotide sequence: TGCGCCAGCAGCTTGGATTCCTCTAGCGGGGGGGCGCGGGAGACCCAGTACTTC.